These 15 T cell receptor beta chains originate from one sample sequenced in a study of CD8 T cells in ankylosing spondylitis. Each CDR3 protein is one row after TCRdb ran MiXCR on the 5' RACE reads. The table includes 340,000 or so distinct CDR3 sequences, roughly 14% detected once. Sequencing input: blood, either unsorted or a sorted T cell fraction (not recorded which). The receptors shown here come from a male donor with ankylosing spondylitis or in good health (not recorded which).

Only a few counts were recorded for this clonotype. CDR3: CASTKRGLGNTGELFF. CDR3 nucleotide sequence: TGTGCCAGCACCAAACGCGGACTAGGAAACACCGGGGAGCTGTTTTTT. The chain combines TRBV7-8 with TRBJ2-2; TRBD2 agrees at 7 bases. The CDR3 has 16 amino acids. Germline V gives CDR1 SGHVS, CDR2 FQNEAQ. V shed 7 bases, J shed 2 bases, and the junction held 10 bases outside the gene matches.

This clonotype was detected ten times or more. V and J are TRBV12-3 or TRBV12-4 and TRBJ2-2, with TRBD1 matching over 7 bases. The CDR3 is 16 residues long. The V gene end was trimmed by 6 bases and the J gene end by 0 bases; junction bases not matched to a gene: 7. CDR3 region: CASRPEQGTNTGELFF. As DNA, the CDR3 is TGTGCCAGCAGACCCGAACAGGGGACGAACACCGGGGAGCTGTTTTTT.

This chain uses TRBV24-1 with TRBJ1-4, with TRBD1 matching over 10 bases. Germline CDR1 reads KGHDR; CDR2 reads SFDVKD. J gave up 0 bases and V 4 bases, and 13 bases lay outside the gene matches. This CDR3 has 20 amino acids. The CDR3 loop reads CATSDYDRGLLFATNEKLFF. The CDR3 nucleotides read TGTGCCACCAGTGACTACGACAGGGGGCTTTTATTTGCAACTAATGAAAAACTGTTTTTT.

This clonotype was recorded a few times. This chain uses TRBV10-3 with TRBJ2-3; 13 bases fit TRBD2. Germline V gene data show CDR1 as ENHRY and CDR2 as SYGVKD. The CDR3 spans 15 residues. J lost 5 bases, V lost 6 bases, and 5 bases had no gene match. CDR3 DNA: TGTGCCATCAGACGGACTAGCGGGGGTGTAGATACGCAGTATTTT. The encoded protein is CAIRRTSGGVDTQYF.

This clonotype was counted ten times or more. The CDR3 nucleotides are TGCGCTTGTTCCGGGACAGGGGAGTCTGGTGGCTACACCTTC. It specifies CACSGTGESGGYTF. V usage is TRBV5-1 and J usage is TRBJ1-2; 10 bases fit TRBD1. CDR1 SGHRS and CDR2 YFSETQ come from the germline V gene. This CDR3 is 14 amino acids long.

This clonotype came up many times. The chain joins TRBV12-3 or TRBV12-4 to TRBJ2-2; D gene unclear. The CDR3 is made up of 15 amino acids. The germline V and J ends were trimmed by 3 bases and 9 bases, with 17 bases remaining between them. The chain's CDR3 is CASSLYSPGPRELFF. For the CDR3, the DNA is TGTGCCAGCAGTTTGTACAGCCCAGGTCCCCGGGAGCTGTTTTTT.

This clonotype was observed at least ten times. V gene TRBV12-3 or TRBV12-4 combines with J gene TRBJ2-2; D is possibly TRBD2 (6 bases). The CDR3 has 15 residues. The ends were cut back, 3 bases at V and 2 bases at J, with 10 bases in the middle. The CDR3 loop is CASSFGGTNTGELFF. The CDR3 bases are TGTGCCAGCAGTTTTGGGGGGACTAACACCGGGGAGCTGTTTTTT.

In this sample, this clonotype turned up a few times. The rearrangement joins TRBV20-1 to TRBJ2-1; 7 nucleotides line up with TRBD1. V was pared by 0 bases and J by 2 bases, with 4 bases of the junction left unmatched. The germline gives CDR1 DFQATT, CDR2 SNEGSKA (reference sequence). This CDR3 has 15 amino acids. CDR3 bases: TGCAGTGCTAGAGATGACAGGGTCCCCTACAATGAGCAGTTCTTC. Its protein product is CSARDDRVPYNEQFF.

This clonotype was counted only a few times. V usage is TRBV5-1 and J usage is TRBJ1-1; perhaps TRBD1 as D (5 bases). Per the germline V gene, CDR1 is SGHRS and CDR2 is YFSETQ. The germline V and J ends were trimmed by 1 base and 2 bases, with 12 bases remaining between them. The CDR3 consists of 15 residues. Here the CDR3 reads CASSLTPGTNTEAFF. In DNA form, the CDR3 reads TGCGCCAGCAGCTTGACTCCGGGGACTAACACTGAAGCTTTCTTT.

As DNA, the CDR3 is TGTGCCAGTACCTTAGGACAGGTCAGTTTGGGCAATGAGCAGTTCTTC. The encoded protein is CASTLGQVSLGNEQFF. This chain uses TRBV19 with TRBJ2-1, with 7 bases lining up with TRBD1. Germline V CDR1 and CDR2: LNHDA, SQIVND (reference sequence). The junction had 15 bases not matched to a gene; V was cut back by 7 bases and J by 6 bases. The CDR3 spans 16 residues. Variable domain in full (rest from reference TRBV19 and TRBJ2-1): DGGITQSPKYLFRKEGQNVTLSCEQNLNHDAMYWYRQDPGQGLRLIYYSQIVNDFQKGDIAEGYSVSREKKESFPLTVTSAQKNPTAFYLCASTLGQVSLGNEQFFGPGTRLTVL.

This clonotype was counted a few times. The CDR3 DNA reads TGTGCCAGCAGCTCACAGGGGATGAGGACAACTAATGAAAAACTGTTTTTT. This gives the protein CASSSQGMRTTNEKLFF. The rearrangement uses TRBV7-2 and TRBJ1-4; 7 bases are shared with TRBD1. This CDR3 contains 17 residues. Germline V CDR1 and CDR2: SGHTA, FQGNSA. J was trimmed by 0 bases and V by 4 bases; bases with no gene match: 8.

This chain joins TRBV19 and TRBJ2-2, with D perhaps matching TRBD2 (5 bases). Germline CDR1 LNHDA, CDR2 SQIVND (reference sequence). V shed 8 bases and J shed 0 bases, with 10 bases lying between them. The length of the CDR3 is 14 residues. The CDR3: CASQEGSNTGELFF. The CDR3 coding sequence is TGTGCCAGTCAAGAGGGTTCGAACACCGGGGAGCTGTTTTTT.

The chain has TRBV11-2 and TRBJ2-7; 10 bases align to TRBD1. Looked up from germline, CDR1 is SGHAT and CDR2 is FQNNGV. Losses at the gene ends were 0 bases for V and 3 bases for J; bases not matched to a gene: 8. This CDR3 comprises 17 residues. CDR3 DNA: TGTGCCAGCAGCTTAGATAACGGACAGGGGGATGGCTACGAGCAGTACTTC. It yields the protein CASSLDNGQGDGYEQYF.

This clonotype was detected only a few times. The chain is built from TRBV12-3 or TRBV12-4 and TRBJ2-5; D call uncertain. Between the trimmed V and J ends, which lost 2 bases and 0 bases, there was a span of 10 bases. The CDR3 spans 15 residues. DNA of the CDR3: TGTGCCAGCAGTTTATGGGCGAACTACCAAGAGACCCAGTACTTC. It is translated as CASSLWANYQETQYF.

This rearrangement joins TRBV7-2 to TRBJ2-3; maybe TRBD1 (6 bases). Germline CDR1 and CDR2: SGHTA and FQGNSA. This CDR3 comprises 15 residues. The germline V and J ends were trimmed by 3 bases and 7 bases, with 17 bases remaining between them. CDR3 in DNA: TGTGCCAGCAGCTTTTGGGGGCGTCTGGGCAATACGCAGTATTTT. Translated: CASSFWGRLGNTQYF.